This T cell receptor (beta chain) was documented in a study of T cells in Graves' hyperthyroidism and ophthalmopathy. Using RNA transcripts as the source, TCR beta CDR3 regions were amplified. The primer set for the first-round RT-PCR of the TCR CDR3 was HTBI. TCRdb passed the multiplex PCR reads through MiXCR, listing each CDR3 protein once. Of fewer than 550,000 distinct CDR3 sequences detected, around 16% appear once; the ten largest clones hold approximately 8%. Per the germline V gene, CDR1 is LGHDT and CDR2 is YNNKEL (reference sequence). Trimming at V came to 3 bases and at J to 3 bases, leaving 5 bases not matched to a gene. The CDR3 length is 16 residues. The sample holds many counts of this clonotype.

The TCR sequence derives from a woman under 30 with Graves' hyperthyroidism. Sequenced input: blood. The genes are TRBV3-1 and TRBJ2-5, with 12 bases identical to TRBD2. The CDR3 DNA reads as TGTGCCAGCAGCCAGACGAGACTAGCGGGAGAAGAGACCCAGTACTTC. Amino acid sequence: CASSQTRLAGEETQYF.